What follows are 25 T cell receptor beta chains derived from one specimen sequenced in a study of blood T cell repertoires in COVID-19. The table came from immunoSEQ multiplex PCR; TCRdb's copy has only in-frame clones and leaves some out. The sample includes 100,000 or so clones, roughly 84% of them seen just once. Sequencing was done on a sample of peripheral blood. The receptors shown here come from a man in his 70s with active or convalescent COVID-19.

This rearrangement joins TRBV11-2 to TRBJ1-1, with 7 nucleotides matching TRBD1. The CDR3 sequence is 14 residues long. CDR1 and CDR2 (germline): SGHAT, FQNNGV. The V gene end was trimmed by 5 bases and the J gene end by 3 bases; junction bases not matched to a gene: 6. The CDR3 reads CASSHGQADTEAFF. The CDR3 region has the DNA TGTGCCAGCAGCCATGGACAGGCTGACACTGAAGCTTTCTTT. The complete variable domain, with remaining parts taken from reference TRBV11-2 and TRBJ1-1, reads EAGVAQSPRYKIIEKRQSVAFWCNPISGHATLYWYQQILGQGPKLLIQFQNNGVVDDSQLPKDRFSAERLKGVDSTLKIQPAKLEDSAVYLCASSHGQADTEAFFGQGTRLTVV.

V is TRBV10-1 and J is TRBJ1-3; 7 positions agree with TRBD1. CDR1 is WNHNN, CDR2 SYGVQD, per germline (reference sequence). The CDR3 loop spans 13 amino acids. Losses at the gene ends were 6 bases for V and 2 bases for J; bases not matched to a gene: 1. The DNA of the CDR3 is TGCGCCAGCAGCGGGACAGCTGGAAACACCATATATTTT. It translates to CASSGTAGNTIYF.

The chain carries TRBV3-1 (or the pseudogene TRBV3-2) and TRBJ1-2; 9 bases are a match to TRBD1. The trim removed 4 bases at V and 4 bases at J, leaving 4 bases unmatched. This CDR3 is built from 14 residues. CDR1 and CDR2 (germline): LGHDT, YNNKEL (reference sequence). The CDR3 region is CASSPTGGGYGYTF. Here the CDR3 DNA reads TGTGCCAGCAGCCCGACAGGGGGAGGCTATGGCTACACCTTC.

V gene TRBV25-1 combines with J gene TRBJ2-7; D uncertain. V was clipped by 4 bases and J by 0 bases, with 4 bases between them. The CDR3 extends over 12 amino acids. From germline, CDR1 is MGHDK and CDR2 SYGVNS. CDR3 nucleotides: TGTGCCAGCAGTGCCCTCTCCTACGAGCAGTACTTC. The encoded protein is CASSALSYEQYF.

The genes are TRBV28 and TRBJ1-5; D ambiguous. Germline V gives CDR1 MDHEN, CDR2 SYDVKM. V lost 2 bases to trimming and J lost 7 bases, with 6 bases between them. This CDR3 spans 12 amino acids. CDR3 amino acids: CASSLIAQPQHF. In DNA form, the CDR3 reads TGTGCCAGCAGTTTAATAGCCCAGCCCCAGCATTTT.

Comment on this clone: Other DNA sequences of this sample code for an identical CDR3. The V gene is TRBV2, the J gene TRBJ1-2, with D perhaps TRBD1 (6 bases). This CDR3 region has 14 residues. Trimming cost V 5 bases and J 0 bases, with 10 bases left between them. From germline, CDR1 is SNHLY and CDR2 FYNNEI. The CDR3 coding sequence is TGTGCCAGCAGTCCGGGACAAACTAACTATGGCTACACCTTC. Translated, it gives CASSPGQTNYGYTF.

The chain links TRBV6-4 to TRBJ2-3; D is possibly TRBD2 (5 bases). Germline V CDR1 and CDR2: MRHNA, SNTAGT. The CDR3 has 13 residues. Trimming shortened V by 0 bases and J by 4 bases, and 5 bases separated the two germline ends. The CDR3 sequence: CASSDSLADTQYF. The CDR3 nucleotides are TGTGCCAGCAGTGACTCACTAGCAGATACGCAGTATTTT.

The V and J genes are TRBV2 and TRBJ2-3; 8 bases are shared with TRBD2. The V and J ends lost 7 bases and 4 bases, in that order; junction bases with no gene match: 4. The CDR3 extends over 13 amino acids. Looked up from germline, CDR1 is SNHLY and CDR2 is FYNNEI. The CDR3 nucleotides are TGTGCCAGCATCCCTAGCGGGTCAGATACGCAGTATTTT. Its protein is CASIPSGSDTQYF.

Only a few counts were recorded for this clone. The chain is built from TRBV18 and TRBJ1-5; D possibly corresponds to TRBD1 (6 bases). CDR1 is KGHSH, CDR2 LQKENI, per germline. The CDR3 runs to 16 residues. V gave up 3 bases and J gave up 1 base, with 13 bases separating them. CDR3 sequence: CASSPPGTSSNQPQHF. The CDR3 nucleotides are TGTGCCAGCTCACCCCCAGGGACATCCAGCAATCAGCCCCAGCATTTT.

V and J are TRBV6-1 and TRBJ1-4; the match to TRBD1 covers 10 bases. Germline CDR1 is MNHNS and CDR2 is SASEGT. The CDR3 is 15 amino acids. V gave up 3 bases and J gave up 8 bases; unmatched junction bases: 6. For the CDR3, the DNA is TGTGCCAGCAGTGATCCGGGACAGGGGAAAGAAAAACTGTTTTTT. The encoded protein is CASSDPGQGKEKLFF.

For the CDR3, the DNA is TGTGCCAGCAGCCAGCTAGGGGCCGGTTACAATGAGCAGTTCTTC. It is translated as CASSQLGAGYNEQFF. The V gene is TRBV28, the J gene TRBJ2-1; possibly TRBD1 for D (5 bases). The CDR3 length is 15 residues. V was trimmed by 6 bases and J by 4 bases, leaving 16 bases between them. Germline V lookup: CDR1 MDHEN, CDR2 SYDVKM.

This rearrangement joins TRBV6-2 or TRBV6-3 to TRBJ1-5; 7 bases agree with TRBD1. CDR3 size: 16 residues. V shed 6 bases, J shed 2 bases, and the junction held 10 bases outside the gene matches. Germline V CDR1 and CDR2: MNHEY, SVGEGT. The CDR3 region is CASSSDRARGNQPQHF. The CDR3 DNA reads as TGTGCCAGCAGCTCCGACAGGGCTCGGGGCAATCAGCCCCAGCATTTT.

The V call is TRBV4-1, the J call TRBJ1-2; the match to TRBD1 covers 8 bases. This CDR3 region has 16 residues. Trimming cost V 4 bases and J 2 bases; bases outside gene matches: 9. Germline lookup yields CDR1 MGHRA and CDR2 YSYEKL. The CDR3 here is CASSPRSGQENYGYTF. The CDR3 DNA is TGCGCCAGCAGCCCGCGGTCGGGACAGGAAAACTATGGCTACACCTTC.

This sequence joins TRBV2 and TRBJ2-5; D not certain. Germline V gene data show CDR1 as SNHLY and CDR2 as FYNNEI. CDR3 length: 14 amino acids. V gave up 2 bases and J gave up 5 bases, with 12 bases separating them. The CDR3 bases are TGTGCCAGCAGTGAAAGGTCTCAGGTGGAGACCCAGTACTTC. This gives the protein CASSERSQVETQYF.

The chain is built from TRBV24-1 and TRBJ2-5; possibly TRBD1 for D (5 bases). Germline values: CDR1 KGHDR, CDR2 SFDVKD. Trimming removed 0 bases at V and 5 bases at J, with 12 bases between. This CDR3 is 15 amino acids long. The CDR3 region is CATSDLSRVGETQYF. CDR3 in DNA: TGTGCCACCAGTGATTTGTCCAGGGTGGGGGAGACCCAGTACTTC.

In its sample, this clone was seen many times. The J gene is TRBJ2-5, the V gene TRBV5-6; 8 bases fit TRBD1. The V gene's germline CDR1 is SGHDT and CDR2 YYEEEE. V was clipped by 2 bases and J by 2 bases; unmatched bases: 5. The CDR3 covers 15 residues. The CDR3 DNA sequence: TGTGCCAGCAGCTTAGCCGGGACAGGACAAGAGACCCAGTACTTC. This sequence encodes CASSLAGTGQETQYF.

Here the CDR3 DNA reads TGTGCCTGGAGTGACCCAGGCAGCTCGGGGGCTGAAGCTTTCTTT. This translates into CAWSDPGSSGAEAFF. This chain connects TRBV30 to TRBJ1-1; D possibly corresponds to TRBD1 (5 bases). Per the germline V gene, CDR1 is GTSNPN and CDR2 is SVGIG (reference sequence). The CDR3 is 15 residues long. V was cut by 1 base and J by 6 bases, with 18 bases left in between. Full variable domain (rest looked up from reference TRBV30 and TRBJ1-1): SQTIHQWPATLVQPVGSPLSLECTVEGTSNPNLYWYRQAAGRGLQLLFYSVGIGQISSEVPQNLSASRPQDRQFILSSKKLLLSDSGFYLCAWSDPGSSGAEAFFGQGTRLTVV.

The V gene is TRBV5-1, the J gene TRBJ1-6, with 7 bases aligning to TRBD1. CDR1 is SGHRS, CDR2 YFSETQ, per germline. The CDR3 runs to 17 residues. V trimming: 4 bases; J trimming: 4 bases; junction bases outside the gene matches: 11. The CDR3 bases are TGCGCCAGCAGCCGGGGGACAGTAGGACCTTATAATTCACCCCTCCACTTT. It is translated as CASSRGTVGPYNSPLHF.

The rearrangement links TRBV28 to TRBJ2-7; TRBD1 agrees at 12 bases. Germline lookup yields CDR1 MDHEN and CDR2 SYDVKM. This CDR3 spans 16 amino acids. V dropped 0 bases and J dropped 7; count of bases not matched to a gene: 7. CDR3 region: CASSLWGTGGLREQYF. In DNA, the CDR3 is TGTGCCAGCAGTTTATGGGGGACAGGGGGCTTGAGGGAGCAGTACTTC.

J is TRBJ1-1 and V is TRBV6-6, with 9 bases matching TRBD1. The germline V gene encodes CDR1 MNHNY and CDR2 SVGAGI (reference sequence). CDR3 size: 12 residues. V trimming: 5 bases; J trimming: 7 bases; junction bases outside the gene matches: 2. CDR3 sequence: CASSPTGGEAFF. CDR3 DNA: TGTGCCAGCAGTCCGACAGGGGGTGAAGCTTTCTTT.

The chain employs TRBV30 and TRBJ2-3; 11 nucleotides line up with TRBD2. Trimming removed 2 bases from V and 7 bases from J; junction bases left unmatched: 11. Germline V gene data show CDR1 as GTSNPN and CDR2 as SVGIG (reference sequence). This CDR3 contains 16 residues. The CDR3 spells CAWSIASGGSANTQYF. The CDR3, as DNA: TGTGCCTGGAGTATCGCTAGCGGGGGGAGCGCGAATACGCAGTATTTT.

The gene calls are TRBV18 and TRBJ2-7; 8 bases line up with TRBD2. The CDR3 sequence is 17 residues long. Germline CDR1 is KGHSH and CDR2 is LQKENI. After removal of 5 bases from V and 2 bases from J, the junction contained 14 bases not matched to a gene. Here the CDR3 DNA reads TGTGCCAGCTCAGCCGGGGGGGCCGGACACCTGCCCTACGAGCAGTACTTC. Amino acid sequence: CASSAGGAGHLPYEQYF.

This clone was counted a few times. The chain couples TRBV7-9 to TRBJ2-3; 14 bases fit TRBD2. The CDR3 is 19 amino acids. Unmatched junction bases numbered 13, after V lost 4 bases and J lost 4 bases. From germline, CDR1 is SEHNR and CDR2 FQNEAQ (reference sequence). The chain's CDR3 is CASSSWTSGGLPNPDTQYF. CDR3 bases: TGTGCCAGCAGCTCATGGACTAGCGGGGGGTTACCCAATCCAGATACGCAGTATTTT. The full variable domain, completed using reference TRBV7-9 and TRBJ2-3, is DTGVSQNPRHKITKRGQNVTFRCDPISEHNRLYWYRQTLGQGPEFLTYFQNEAQLEKSRLLSDRFSAERPKGSFSTLEIQRTEQGDSAMYLCASSSWTSGGLPNPDTQYFGPGTRLTVL.

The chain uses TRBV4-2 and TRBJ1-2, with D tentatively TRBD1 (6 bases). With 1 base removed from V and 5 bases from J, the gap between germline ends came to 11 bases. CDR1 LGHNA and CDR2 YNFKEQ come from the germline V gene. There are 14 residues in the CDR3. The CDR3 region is CASSQVGQGYGYTF. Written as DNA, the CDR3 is TGTGCCAGCAGCCAAGTCGGCCAGGGGTATGGCTACACCTTC.

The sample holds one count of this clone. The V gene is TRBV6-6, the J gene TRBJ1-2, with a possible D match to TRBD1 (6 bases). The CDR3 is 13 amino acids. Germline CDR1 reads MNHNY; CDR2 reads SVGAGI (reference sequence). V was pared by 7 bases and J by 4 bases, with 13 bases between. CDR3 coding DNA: TGTGCCAGCACTCCACAGGGCGGCTATGGCTACACCTTC. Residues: CASTPQGGYGYTF.